This paragraph reports one T cell receptor (beta chain). This sample was included in a study of control samples from healthy donors and cancer patients. The table came from immunoSEQ multiplex PCR; TCRdb's copy has only in-frame clones and leaves some out. The repertoire consists of 75,000 to 100,000 clones, with roughly 88% occurring once and the leading ten covering 12% to 15%. Germline lookup yields CDR1 MNHEY and CDR2 SMNVEV (reference sequence). This CDR3 is built from 12 residues. V shed 9 bases, J shed 6 bases, and the junction held 3 bases outside the gene matches. The sequence derives from a man under 40 in good health. The chain has TRBV27 and TRBJ2-2; 8 positions match TRBD1. Specimen: blood. The CDR3 nucleotides are TGTGCCAGGGACAGGGTACCCGGGGAGCTGTTTTTT. It codes for CARDRVPGELFF.